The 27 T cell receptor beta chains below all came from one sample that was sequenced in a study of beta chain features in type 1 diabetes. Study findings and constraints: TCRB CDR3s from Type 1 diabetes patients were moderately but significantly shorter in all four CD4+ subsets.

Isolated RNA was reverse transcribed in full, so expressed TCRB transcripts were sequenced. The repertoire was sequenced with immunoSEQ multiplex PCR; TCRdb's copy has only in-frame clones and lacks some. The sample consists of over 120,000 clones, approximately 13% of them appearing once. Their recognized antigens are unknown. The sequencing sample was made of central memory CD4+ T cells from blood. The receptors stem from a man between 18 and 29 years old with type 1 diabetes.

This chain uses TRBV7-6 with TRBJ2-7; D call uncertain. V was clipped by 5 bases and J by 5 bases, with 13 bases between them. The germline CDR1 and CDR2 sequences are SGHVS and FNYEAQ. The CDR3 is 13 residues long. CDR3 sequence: CASSRQGRDEQYF. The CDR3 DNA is TGTGCCAGCAGCCGACAAGGACGGGACGAGCAGTACTTC.

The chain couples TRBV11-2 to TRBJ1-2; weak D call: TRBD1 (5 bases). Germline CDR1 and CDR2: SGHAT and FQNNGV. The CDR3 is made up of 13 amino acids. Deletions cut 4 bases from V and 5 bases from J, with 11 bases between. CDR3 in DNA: TGTGCCAGCAGCTCCGGCCAGGGATATGGCTACACCTTC. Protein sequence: CASSSGQGYGYTF.

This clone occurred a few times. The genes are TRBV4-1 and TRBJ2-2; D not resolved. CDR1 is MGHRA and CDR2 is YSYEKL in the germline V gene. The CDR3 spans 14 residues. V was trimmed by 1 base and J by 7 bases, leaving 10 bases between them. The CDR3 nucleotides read TGCGCCAGCAGCCAAGTTAGGGATAACGGGGAGCTGTTTTTT. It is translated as CASSQVRDNGELFF.

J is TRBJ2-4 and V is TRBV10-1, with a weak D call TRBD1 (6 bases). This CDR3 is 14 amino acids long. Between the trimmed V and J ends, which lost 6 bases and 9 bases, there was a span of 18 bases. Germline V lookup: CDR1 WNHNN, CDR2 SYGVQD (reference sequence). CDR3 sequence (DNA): TGCGCCAGCAGCAAACAGGGTGACGATACCATTCAGTACTTC. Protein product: CASSKQGDDTIQYF.

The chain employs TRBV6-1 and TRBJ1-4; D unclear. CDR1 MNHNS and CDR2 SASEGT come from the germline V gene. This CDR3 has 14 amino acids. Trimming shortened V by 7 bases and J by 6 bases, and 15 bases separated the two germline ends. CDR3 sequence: CASTESGTYEKLFF. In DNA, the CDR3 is TGTGCCAGCACTGAGAGTGGAACCTATGAAAAACTGTTTTTT.

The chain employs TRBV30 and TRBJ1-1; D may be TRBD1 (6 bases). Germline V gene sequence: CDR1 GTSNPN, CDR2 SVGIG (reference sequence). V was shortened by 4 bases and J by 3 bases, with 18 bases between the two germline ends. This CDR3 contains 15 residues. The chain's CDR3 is CAWKGTGGQHTEAFF. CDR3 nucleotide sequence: TGTGCCTGGAAGGGGACGGGGGGCCAGCACACTGAAGCTTTCTTT.

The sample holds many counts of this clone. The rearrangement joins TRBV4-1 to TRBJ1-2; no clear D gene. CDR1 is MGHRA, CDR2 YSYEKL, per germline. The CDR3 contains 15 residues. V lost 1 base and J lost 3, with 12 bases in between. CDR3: CASSQVALGDYGYTF. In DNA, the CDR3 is TGCGCCAGCAGCCAAGTGGCGCTGGGCGACTATGGCTACACCTTC.

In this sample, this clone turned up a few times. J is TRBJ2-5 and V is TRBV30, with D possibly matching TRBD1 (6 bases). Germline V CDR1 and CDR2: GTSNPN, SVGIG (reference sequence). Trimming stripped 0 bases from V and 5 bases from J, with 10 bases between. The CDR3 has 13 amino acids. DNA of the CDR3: TGTGCCTGGAGTGTACGACAGGTGGAGACCCAGTACTTC. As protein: CAWSVRQVETQYF.

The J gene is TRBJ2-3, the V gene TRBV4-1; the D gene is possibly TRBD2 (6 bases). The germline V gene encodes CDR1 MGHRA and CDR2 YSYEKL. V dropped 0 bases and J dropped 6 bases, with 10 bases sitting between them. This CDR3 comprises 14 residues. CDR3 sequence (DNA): TGCGCCAGCAGCCAAGAGGAGGGGAGGGATACGCAGTATTTT. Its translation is CASSQEEGRDTQYF.

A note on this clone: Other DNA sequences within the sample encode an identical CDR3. The CDR3 DNA sequence: TGTGCCTGGACTAGCGGGGATTACAATGAGCAGTTCTTC. This codes for CAWTSGDYNEQFF. The V call is TRBV30, the J call TRBJ2-1; TRBD2 matches 9 bases. The germline V gene has CDR1 GTSNPN and CDR2 SVGIG (reference sequence). Germline trimming cut 4 bases from V and 4 bases from J; bases unmatched to any gene: 2. The CDR3 contains 13 residues.

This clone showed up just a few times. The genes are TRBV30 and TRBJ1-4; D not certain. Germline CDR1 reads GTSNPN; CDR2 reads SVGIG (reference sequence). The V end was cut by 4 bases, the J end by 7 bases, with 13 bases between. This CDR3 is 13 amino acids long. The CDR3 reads CAWTASRTEKLFF. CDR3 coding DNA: TGTGCCTGGACGGCATCTCGAACTGAAAAACTGTTTTTT.

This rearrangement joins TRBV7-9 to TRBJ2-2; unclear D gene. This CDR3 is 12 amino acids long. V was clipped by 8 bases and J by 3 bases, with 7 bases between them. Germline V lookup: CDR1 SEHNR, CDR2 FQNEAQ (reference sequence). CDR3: CASRPYTGELFF. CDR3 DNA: TGTGCCAGCCGACCTTACACCGGGGAGCTGTTTTTT.

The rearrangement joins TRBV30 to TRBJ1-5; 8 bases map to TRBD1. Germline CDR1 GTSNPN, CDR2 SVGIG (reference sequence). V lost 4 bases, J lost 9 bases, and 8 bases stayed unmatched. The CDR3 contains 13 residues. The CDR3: CAWNGQGHRPQHF. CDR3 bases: TGTGCCTGGAACGGACAGGGCCATAGGCCCCAGCATTTT.

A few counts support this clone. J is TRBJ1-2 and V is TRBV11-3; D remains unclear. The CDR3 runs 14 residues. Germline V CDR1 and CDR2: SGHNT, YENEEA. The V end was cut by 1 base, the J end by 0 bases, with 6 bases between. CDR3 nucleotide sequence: TGTGCCAGCAGCTTAGGGGCTGCTAACTATGGCTACACCTTC. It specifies CASSLGAANYGYTF. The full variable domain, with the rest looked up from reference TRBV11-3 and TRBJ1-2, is EAGVVQSPRYKIIEKKQPVAFWCNPISGHNTLYWYLQNLGQGPELLIRYENEEAVDDSQLPKDRFSAERLKGVDSTLKIQPAELGDSAVYLCASSLGAANYGYTFGSGTRLTVV.

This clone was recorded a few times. The CDR3 reads CASSPRDRSTDTQYF. The CDR3, as DNA: TGTGCCAGCTCACCCCGGGACAGGAGCACAGATACGCAGTATTTT. The rearrangement uses TRBV18 and TRBJ2-3, with 8 positions matching TRBD1. This CDR3 has 15 residues. J lost 0 bases, V lost 3 bases, and 2 bases had no gene match. The germline V gene has CDR1 KGHSH and CDR2 LQKENI. Supplemented by reference TRBV18 and TRBJ2-3, the full variable domain reads NAGVMQNPRHLVRRRGQEARLRCSPMKGHSHVYWYRQLPEEGLKFMVYLQKENIIDESGMPKERFSAEFPKEGPSILRIQQVVRGDSAAYFCASSPRDRSTDTQYFGPGTRLTVL.

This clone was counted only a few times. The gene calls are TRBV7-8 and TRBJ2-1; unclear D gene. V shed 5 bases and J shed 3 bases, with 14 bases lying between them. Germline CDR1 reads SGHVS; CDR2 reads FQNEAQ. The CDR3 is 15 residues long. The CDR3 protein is CASSPSGRSYNEQFF. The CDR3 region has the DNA TGTGCCAGCAGCCCTTCAGGTAGGAGCTACAATGAGCAGTTCTTC.

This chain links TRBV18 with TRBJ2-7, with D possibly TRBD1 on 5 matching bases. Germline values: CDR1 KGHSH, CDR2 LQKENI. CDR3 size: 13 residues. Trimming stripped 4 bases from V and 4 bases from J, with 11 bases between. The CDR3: CASSRQGTYEQYF. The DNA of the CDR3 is TGTGCCAGCTCACGGCAGGGTACTTACGAGCAGTACTTC.

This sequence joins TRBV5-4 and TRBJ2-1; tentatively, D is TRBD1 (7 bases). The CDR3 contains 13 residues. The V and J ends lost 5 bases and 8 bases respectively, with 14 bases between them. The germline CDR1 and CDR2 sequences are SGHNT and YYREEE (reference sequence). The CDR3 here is CASSRQGGDEQFF. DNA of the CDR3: TGTGCCAGCAGTCGACAGGGCGGGGATGAGCAGTTCTTC.

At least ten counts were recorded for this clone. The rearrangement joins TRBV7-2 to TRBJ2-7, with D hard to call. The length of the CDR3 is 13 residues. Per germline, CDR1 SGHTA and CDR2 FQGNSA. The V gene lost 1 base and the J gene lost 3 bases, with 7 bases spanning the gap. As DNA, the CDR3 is TGTGCCAGCAGCTTAGTTCCCTTCTACGAGCAGTACTTC. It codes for CASSLVPFYEQYF.

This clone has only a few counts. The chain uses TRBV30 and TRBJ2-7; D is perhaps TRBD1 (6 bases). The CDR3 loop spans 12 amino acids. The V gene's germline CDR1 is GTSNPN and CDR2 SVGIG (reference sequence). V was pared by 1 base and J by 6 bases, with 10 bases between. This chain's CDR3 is CAWSGNRAEQYF. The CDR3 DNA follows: TGTGCCTGGAGTGGCAACAGGGCCGAGCAGTACTTC.

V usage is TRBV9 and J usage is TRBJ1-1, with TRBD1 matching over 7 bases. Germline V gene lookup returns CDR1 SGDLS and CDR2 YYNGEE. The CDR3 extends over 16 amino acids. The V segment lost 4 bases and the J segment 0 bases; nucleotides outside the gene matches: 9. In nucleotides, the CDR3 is TGTGCCAGCAGCACTCGGGGGGACAGTATGAACACTGAAGCTTTCTTT. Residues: CASSTRGDSMNTEAFF.

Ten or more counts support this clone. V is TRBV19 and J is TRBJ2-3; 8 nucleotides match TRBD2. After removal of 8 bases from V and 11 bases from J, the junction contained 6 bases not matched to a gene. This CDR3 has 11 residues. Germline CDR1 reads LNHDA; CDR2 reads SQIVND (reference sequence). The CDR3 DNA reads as TGTGCCAGTTGGAGCGGGAGACTGCAGTATTTT. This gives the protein CASWSGRLQYF.

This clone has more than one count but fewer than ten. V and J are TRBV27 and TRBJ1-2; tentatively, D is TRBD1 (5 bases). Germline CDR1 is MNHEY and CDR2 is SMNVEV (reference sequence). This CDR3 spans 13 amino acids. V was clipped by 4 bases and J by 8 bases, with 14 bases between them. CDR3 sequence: CASSSARASGYTF. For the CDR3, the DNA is TGTGCCAGCAGTTCCGCCAGGGCCAGCGGCTACACCTTC.

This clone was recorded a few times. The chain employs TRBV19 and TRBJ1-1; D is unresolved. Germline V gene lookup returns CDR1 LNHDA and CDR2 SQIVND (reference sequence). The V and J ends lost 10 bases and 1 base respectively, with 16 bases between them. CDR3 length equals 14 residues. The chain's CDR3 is CATSDGLKNTEAFF. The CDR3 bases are TGTGCCACCTCGGACGGATTAAAGAACACTGAAGCTTTCTTT.

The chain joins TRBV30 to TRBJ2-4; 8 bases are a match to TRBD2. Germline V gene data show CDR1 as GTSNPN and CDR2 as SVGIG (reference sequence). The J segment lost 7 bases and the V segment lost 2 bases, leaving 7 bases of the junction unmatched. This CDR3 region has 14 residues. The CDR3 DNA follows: TGTGCCTGGAGTCCCATGACTAGCGTGAACATTCAGTACTTC. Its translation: CAWSPMTSVNIQYF. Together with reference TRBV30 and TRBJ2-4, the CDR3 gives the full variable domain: SQTIHQWPATLVQPVGSPLSLECTVEGTSNPNLYWYRQAAGRGLQLLFYSVGIGQISSEVPQNLSASRPQDRQFILSSKKLLLSDSGFYLCAWSPMTSVNIQYFGAGTRLSVL.

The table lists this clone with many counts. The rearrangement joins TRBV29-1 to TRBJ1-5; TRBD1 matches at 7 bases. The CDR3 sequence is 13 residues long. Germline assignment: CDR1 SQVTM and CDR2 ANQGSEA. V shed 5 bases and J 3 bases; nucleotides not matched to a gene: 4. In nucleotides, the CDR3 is TGCAGCGTTCCAGGGGGACTCAATCAGCCCCAGCATTTT. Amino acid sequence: CSVPGGLNQPQHF.

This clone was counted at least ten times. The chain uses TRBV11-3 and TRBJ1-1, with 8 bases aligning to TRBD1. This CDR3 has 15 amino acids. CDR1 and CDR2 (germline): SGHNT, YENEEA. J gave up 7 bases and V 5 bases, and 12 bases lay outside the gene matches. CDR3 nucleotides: TGTGCCAGCAGCACCCCCGGACAGGGAATATTTGAAGCTTTCTTT. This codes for CASSTPGQGIFEAFF.